One sample yielded the 2 T cell receptor beta chains listed below, sequenced in a study of technical replicates of blood from several donors. Sequencing used immunoSEQ multiplex PCR; TCRdb keeps in-frame clones, though not all of them. Of approximately 70,000 clones in the sample, about 95% are singletons; the top ten hold approximately 0.24%. The sequencing input was T cells isolated from PBMCs. Receptor source: a human donor in good health.

The chain recombines TRBV28 with TRBJ1-4; no clear D. Germline loops: CDR1 MDHEN, CDR2 SYDVKM. The length of the CDR3 is 12 residues. Between the trimmed V and J ends, which lost 7 bases and 11 bases, there was a span of 14 bases. The chain's CDR3 is CASNYEAGKLFF. The CDR3 DNA sequence: TGTGCCAGCAACTATGAAGCGGGTAAACTGTTTTTT.

The J gene is TRBJ2-3, the V gene TRBV11-2, with TRBD1 identical over 9 bases. The CDR3 length is 16 residues. The ends lost 2 bases at V and 2 bases at J; junction bases unmatched: 5. The germline CDR1 and CDR2 sequences are SGHAT and FQNNGV. CDR3 sequence: CASSLSDRGFTDTQYF. DNA for the CDR3: TGTGCCAGCAGCTTATCAGACAGGGGGTTCACAGATACGCAGTATTTT. Using reference TRBV11-2 and TRBJ2-3 for the parts outside the CDR3, the full variable domain is EAGVAQSPRYKIIEKRQSVAFWCNPISGHATLYWYQQILGQGPKLLIQFQNNGVVDDSQLPKDRFSAERLKGVDSTLKIQPAKLEDSAVYLCASSLSDRGFTDTQYFGPGTRLTVL.